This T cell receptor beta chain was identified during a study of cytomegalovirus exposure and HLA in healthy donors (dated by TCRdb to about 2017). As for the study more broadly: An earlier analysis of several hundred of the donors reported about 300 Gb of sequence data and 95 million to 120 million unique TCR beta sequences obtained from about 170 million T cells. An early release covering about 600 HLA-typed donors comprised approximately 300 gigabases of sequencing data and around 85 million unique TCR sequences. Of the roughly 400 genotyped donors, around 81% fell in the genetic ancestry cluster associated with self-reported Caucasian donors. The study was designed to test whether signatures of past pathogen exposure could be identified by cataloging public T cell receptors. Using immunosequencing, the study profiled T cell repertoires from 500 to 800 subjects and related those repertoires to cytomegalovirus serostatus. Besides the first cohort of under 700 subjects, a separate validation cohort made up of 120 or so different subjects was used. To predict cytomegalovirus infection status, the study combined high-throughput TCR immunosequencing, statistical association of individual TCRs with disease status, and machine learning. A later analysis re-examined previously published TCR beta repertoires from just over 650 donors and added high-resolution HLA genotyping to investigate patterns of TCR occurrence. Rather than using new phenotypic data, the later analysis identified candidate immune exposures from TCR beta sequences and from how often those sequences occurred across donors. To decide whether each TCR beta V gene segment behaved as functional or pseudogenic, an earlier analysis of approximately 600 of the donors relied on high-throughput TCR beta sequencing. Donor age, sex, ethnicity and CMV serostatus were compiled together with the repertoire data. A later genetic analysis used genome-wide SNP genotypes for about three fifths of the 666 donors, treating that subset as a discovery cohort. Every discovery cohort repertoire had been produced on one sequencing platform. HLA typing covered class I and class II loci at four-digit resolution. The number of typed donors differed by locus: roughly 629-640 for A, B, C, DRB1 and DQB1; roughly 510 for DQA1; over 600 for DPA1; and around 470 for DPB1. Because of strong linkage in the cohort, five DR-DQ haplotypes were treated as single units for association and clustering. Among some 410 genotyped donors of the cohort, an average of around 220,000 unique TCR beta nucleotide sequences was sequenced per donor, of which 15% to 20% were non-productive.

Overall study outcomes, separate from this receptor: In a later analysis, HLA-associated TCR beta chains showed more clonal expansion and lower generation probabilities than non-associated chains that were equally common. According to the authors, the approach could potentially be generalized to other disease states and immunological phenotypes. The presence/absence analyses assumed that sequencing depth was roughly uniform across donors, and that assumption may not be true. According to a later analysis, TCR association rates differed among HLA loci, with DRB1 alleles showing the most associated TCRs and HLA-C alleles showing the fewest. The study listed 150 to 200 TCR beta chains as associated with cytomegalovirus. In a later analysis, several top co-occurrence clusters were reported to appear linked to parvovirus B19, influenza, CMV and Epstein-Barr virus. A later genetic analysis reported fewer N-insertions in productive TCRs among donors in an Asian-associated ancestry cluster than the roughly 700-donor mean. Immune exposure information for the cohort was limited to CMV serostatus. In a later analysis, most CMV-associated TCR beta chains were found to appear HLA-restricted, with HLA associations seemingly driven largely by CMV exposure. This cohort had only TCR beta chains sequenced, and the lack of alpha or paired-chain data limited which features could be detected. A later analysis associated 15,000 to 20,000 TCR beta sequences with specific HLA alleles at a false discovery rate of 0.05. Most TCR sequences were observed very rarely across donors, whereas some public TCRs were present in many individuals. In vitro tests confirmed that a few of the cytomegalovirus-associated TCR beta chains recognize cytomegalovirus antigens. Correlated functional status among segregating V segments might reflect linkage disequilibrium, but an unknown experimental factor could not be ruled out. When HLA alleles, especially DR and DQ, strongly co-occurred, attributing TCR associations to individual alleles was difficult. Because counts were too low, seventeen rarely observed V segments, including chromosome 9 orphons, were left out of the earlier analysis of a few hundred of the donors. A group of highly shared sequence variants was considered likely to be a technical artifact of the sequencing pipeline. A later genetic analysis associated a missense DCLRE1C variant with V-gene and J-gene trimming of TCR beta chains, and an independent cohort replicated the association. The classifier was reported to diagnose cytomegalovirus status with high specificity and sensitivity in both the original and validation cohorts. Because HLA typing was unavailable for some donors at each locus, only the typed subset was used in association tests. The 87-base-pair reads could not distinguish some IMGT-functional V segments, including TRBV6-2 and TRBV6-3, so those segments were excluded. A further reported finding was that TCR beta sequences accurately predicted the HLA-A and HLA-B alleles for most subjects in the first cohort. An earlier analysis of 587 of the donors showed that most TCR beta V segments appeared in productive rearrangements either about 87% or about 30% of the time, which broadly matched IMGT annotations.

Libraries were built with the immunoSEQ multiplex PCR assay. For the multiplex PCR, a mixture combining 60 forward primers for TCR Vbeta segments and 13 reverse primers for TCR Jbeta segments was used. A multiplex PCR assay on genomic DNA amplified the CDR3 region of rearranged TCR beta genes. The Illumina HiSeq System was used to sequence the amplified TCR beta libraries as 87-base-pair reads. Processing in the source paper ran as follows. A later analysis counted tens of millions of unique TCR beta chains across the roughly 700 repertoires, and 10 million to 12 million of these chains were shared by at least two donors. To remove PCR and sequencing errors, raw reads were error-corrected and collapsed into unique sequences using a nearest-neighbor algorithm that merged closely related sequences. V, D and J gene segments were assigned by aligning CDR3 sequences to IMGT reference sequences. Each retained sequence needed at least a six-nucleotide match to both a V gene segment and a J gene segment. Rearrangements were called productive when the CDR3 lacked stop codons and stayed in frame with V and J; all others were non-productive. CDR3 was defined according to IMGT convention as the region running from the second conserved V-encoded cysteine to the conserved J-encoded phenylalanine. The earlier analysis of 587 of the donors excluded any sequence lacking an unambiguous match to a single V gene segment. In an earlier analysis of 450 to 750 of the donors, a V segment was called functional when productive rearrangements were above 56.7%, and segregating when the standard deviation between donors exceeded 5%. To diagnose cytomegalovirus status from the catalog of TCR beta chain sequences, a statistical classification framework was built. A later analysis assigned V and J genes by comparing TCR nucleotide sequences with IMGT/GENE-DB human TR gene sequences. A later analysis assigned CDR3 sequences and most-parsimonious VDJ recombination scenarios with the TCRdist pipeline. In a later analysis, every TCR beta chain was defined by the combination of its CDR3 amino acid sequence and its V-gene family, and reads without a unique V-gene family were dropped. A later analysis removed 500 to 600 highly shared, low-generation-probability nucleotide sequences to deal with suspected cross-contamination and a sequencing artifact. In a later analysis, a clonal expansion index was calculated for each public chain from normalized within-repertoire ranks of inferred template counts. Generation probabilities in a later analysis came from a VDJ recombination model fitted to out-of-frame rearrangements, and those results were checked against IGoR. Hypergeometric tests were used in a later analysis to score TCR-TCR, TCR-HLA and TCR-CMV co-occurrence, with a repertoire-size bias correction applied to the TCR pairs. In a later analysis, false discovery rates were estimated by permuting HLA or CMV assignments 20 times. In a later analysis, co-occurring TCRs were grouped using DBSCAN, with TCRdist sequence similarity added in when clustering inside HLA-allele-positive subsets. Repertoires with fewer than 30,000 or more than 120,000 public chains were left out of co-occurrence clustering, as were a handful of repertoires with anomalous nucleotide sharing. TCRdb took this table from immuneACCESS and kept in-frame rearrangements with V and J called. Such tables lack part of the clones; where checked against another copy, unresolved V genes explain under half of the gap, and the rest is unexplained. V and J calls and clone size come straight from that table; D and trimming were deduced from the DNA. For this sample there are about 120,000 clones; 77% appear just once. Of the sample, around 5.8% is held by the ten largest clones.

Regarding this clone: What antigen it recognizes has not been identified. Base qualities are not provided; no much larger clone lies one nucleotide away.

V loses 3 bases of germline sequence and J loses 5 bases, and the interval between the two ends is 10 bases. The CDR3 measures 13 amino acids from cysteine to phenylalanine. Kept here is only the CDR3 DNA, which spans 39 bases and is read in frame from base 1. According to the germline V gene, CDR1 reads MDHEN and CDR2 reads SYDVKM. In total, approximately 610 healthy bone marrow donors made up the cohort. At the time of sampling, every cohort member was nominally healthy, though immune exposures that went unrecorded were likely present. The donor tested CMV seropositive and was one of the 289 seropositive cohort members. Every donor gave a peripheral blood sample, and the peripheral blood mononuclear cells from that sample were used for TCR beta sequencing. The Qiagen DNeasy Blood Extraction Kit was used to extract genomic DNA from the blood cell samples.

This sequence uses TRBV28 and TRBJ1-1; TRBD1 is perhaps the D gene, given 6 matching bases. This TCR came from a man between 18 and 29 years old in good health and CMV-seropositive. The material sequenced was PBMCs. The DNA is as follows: TGTGCCAGCAGTTTTGGGGGGGCTACTGAAGCTTTCTTT. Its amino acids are CASSFGGATEAFF. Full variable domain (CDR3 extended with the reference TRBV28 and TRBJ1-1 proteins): DVKVTQSSRYLVKRTGEKVFLECVQDMDHENMFWYRQDPGLGLRLIYFSYDVKMKEKGDIPEGYSVSREKKERFSLILESASTNQTSMYLCASSFGGATEAFFGQGTRLTVV.